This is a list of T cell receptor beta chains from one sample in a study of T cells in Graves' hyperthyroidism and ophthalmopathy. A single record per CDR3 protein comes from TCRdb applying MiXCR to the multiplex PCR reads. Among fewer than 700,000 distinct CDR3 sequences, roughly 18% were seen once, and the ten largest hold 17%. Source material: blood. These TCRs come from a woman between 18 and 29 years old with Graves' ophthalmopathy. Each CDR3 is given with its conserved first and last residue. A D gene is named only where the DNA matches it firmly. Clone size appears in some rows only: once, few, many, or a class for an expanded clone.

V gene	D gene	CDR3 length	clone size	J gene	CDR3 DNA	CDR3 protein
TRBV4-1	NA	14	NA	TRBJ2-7	TGCGCCAGCAGCCAAGGTGGCATAAGATACGAGCAGTACTTC	CASSQGGIRYEQYF
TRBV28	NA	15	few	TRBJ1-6	TGTGCCAGCAGTCGACGGATAGGGGGTAATTCACCCCTCCACTTT	CASSRRIGGNSPLHF
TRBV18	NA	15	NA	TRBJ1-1	TGTGCCAGCTCACCAGCCCGGGACCGAGCTTCAGAAGCTTTCTTT	CASSPARDRASEAFF
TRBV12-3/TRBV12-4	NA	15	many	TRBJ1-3	TGTGCCAGCAGTTTAGCAACCACAGGAGGAAACACCATATATTTT	CASSLATTGGNTIYF
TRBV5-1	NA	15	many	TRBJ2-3	TGCGCCAGCAACCCCGAGGGGCTTAGCACAGATACGCAGTATTTT	CASNPEGLSTDTQYF
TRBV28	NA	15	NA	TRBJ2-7	TGTGCCAGCAGTTTTGAAGGGGGGGATTCCTACGAGCAGTACTTC	CASSFEGGDSYEQYF
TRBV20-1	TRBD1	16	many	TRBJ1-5	TGCAGTGCTAGAGATAGGTGGCAGGGGGCGAATCAGCCCCAGCATTTT	CSARDRWQGANQPQHF
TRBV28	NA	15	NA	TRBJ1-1	TGTGCCAGCAGTTACCGCAGGGCCGTGAACACTGAAGCTTTCTTT	CASSYRRAVNTEAFF
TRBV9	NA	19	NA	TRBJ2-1	TGTGCCAGCAGCTCCCCACGGTCGGGGCGGCAGAGCTCCTACAATGAGCAGTTCTTC	CASSSPRSGRQSSYNEQFF
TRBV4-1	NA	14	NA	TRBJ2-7	TGCGCCAGCAGCCATTCATATGGGGTAGGCGAGCAGTACTTC	CASSHSYGVGEQYF
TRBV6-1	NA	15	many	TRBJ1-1	TGTGCCAGCATCAGCCACCGGGACAAGTACACTGAAGCTTTCTTT	CASISHRDKYTEAFF
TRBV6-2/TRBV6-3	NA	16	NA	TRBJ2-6	TGTGCCAGCAGGCGGGACGGGTACTCTGGGGCCAACGTCCTGACTTTC	CASRRDGYSGANVLTF
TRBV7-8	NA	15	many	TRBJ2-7	TGTGCCAGCAGCCTTAGGTCCGGACAGAGCTACGAGCAGTACTTC	CASSLRSGQSYEQYF
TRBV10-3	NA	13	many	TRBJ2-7	TGTGCCATCAGTGCTTCTCAAAGCTACGAGCAGTACTTC	CAISASQSYEQYF
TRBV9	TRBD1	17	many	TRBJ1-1	TGTGCCAGCAGCGTGGGGACGACAGGGGGAGGGAACACTGAAGCTTTCTTT	CASSVGTTGGGNTEAFF
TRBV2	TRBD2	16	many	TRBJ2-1	TGTGCCAGCAGAAAGACTAGCGGGAGCTCCTACAATGAGCAGTTCTTC	CASRKTSGSSYNEQFF
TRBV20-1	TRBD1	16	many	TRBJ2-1	TGCAGTGCTAGACAACGACAGGGGGGGACTACGGTCCTGCAGTTCTTC	CSARQRQGGTTVLQFF
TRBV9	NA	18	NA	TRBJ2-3	TGTGCCAGCAGCAACCCGCTAAATAACAAAGTTGGCCCAGATACGCAGTATTTT	CASSNPLNNKVGPDTQYF
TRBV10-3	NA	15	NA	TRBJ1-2	TGTGCCATCAGTGACGACGTAAGGACAATCTATGGCTACACCTTC	CAISDDVRTIYGYTF
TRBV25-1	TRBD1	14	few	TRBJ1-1	TGTGCCAGCACTGACCAGGGGGGAGAGACTGAAGCTTTCTTT	CASTDQGGETEAFF
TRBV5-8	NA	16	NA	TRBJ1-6	TGTGCCAGCAGCTGGGACGGCGGGCGGGGGAATTCACCCCTCCACTTT	CASSWDGGRGNSPLHF
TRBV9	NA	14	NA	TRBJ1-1	TGTGCCAGCAGCGCACTCCCCGGGGGCACTGAAGCTTTCTTT	CASSALPGGTEAFF
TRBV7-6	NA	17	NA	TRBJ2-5	TGTGCCAGCAGCCCTTATAGCCTCGGTTCAAAGGGAGAGACCCAGTACTTC	CASSPYSLGSKGETQYF
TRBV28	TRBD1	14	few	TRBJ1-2	TGTGCCAGCAGTACGGACAGGGGAAGCTATGGCTACACCTTC	CASSTDRGSYGYTF
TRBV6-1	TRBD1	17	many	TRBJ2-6	TGTGCCAGCAGTGAGGAGGCAGGGGGCACTGGGGCCAACGTCCTGACTTTC	CASSEEAGGTGANVLTF
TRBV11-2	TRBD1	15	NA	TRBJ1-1	TGTGCCAGCAGCTTATCAGGGGGTTTAAGCACTGAAGCTTTCTTT	CASSLSGGLSTEAFF
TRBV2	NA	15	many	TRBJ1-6	TGTGCCAGCAAACTTCCGGGACAAAGAGGTTCACCCCTCCACTTT	CASKLPGQRGSPLHF
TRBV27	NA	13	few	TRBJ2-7	TGTGCCAGCAGTTTATCGTTAGGGTACGAGCAGTACTTC	CASSLSLGYEQYF
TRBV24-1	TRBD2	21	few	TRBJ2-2	TGTGCCACCAGTGATTTGTCAGGGAGGGATCAGGGACTAGCGAACACCGGGGAGCTGTTTTTT	CATSDLSGRDQGLANTGELFF
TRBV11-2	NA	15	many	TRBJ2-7	TGTGCCAGCAGCTTAGAGGCCAGCCCCTCGGACGAGCAGTACTTC	CASSLEASPSDEQYF
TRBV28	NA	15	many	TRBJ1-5	TGTGCCAGCAGTTTAACCGGGAGAAGCAATCAGCCCCAGCATTTT	CASSLTGRSNQPQHF
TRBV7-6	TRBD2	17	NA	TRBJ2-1	TGTGCCAGCAGCTTACACGTCGCAGCGGGGAGCTACAATGAGCAGTTCTTC	CASSLHVAAGSYNEQFF
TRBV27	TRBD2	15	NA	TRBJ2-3	TGTGCCAGCAGTCCCCTAGCGGGGGGTGTAGATACGCAGTATTTT	CASSPLAGGVDTQYF
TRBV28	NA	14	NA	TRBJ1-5	TGTGCCAGCAGCCCAGGGGAGAGGAATCAGCCCCAGCATTTT	CASSPGERNQPQHF
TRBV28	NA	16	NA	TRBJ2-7	TGTGCCAGCAGTTTACGGGTCGGCGGGTTCGCCTACGAGCAGTACTTC	CASSLRVGGFAYEQYF
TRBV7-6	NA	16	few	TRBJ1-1	TGTGCCAGCAGCTCTGGCGGGGGGAGGATGAACACTGAAGCTTTCTTT	CASSSGGGRMNTEAFF
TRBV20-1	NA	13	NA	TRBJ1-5	TGCAGTGCTAGAGCCGGTACCAATCAGCCCCAGCATTTT	CSARAGTNQPQHF
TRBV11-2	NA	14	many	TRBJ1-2	TGTGCCAGCAGCTATCGGACAGAGAGCTATGGCTACACCTTC	CASSYRTESYGYTF